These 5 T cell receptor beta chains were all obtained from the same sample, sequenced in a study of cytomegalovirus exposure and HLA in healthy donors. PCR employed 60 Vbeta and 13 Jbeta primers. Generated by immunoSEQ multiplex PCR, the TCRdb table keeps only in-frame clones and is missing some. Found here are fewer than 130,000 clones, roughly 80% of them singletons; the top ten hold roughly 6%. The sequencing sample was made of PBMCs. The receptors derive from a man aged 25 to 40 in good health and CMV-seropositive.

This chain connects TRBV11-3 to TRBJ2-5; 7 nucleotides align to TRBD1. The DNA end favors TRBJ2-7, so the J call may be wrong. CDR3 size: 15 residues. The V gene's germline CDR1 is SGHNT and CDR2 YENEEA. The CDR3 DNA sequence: TGTGCCAGCAGCTTCGACAGGGAAACTTCCTACGAGCAGTACTTC. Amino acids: CASSFDRETSYEQYF.

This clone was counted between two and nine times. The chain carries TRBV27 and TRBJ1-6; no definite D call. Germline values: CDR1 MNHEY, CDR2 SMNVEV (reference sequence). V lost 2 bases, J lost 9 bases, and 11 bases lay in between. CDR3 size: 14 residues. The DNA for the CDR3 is TGTGCCAGCAGTTTACGGGGTTCTCGTTCACCCCTCCACTTT. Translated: CASSLRGSRSPLHF.

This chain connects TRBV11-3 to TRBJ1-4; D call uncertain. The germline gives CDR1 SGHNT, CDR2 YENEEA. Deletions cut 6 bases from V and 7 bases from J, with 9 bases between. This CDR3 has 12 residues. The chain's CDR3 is CASRLHGEKLFF. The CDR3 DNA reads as TGTGCCAGCAGACTCCATGGTGAAAAACTGTTTTTT.

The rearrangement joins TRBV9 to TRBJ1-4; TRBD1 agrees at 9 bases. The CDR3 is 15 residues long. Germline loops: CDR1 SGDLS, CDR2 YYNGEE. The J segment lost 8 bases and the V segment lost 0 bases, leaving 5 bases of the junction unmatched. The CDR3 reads CASSVGQGGSEKLFF. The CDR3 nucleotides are TGTGCCAGCAGCGTAGGACAGGGGGGATCCGAAAAACTGTTTTTT. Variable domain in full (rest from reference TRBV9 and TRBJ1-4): DSGVTQTPKHLITATGQRVTLRCSPRSGDLSVYWYQQSLDQGLQFLIQYYNGEERAKGNILERFSAQQFPDLHSELNLSSLELGDSALYFCASSVGQGGSEKLFFGSGTQLSVL.

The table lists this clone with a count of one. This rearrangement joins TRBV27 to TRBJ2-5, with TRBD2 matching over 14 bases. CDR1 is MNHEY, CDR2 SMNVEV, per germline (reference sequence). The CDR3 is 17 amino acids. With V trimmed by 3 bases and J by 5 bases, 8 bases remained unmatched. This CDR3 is CASSFRLAGGVGETQYF. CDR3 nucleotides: TGTGCCAGCAGTTTCCGACTAGCGGGGGGGGTAGGGGAGACCCAGTACTTC.